This T cell receptor (beta chain) was sequenced for a study of T-cell reconstitution after alpha-beta-depleted transplantation in children. There are 13 residues in the CDR3. V dropped 3 bases and J dropped 4 bases, with 9 bases sitting between them. Germline assignment: CDR1 KGHSH and CDR2 LQKENI. Unique molecular identifiers featured in how the TCRbeta library was prepared. One entry per CDR3 protein, called by TCRdb with MiXCR from the PCR reads. The sample lists 130,000 to 150,000 distinct CDR3 sequences, about 9% occurring once. This clonotype has a count of ten or more. Its antigen is still unknown. General study findings and limits: At around two months after transplant, the alpha-beta T cells were reportedly derived from several hundred expanded clones that came from non-depleted graft cells. Surviving thymic progenitors and recipient T cells were the source of high TCRbeta diversity at day 60 in some patients. Fresh T-cell production supplied most of the T-cell counts and diversity seen one year after transplant.

The sequence derives from a female patient between 2 and 15 years old who had a stem cell transplant for congenital amegakaryocytic thrombocytopenia, so the T cells may come from the graft donor. Source: PBMCs, mostly from graft donor cells, taken 180 days after TCRalphabeta/CD19-depleted stem cell transplant. V gene TRBV18 combines with J gene TRBJ1-2; D is unclear. CDR3 coding DNA: TGTGCCAGCTCACCTTCTTGGGTCTATGGCTACACCTTC. It yields the protein CASSPSWVYGYTF.